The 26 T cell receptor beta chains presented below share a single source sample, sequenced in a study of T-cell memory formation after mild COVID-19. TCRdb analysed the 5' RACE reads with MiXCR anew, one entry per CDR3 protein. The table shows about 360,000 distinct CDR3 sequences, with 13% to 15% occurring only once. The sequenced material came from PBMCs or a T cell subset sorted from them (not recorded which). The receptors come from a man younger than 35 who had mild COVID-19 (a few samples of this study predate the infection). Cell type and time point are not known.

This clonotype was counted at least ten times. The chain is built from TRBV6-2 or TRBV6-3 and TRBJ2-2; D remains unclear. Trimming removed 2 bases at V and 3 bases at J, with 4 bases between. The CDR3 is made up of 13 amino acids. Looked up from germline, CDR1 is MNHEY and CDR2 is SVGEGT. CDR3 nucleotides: TGTGCCAGCAGTTACACAGACACCGGGGAGCTGTTTTTT. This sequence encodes CASSYTDTGELFF.

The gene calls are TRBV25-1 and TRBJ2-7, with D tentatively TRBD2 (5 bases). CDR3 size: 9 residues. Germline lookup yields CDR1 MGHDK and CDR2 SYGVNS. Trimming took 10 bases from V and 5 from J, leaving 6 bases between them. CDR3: CAIGDEQYF. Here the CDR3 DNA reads TGTGCCATCGGGGACGAGCAGTACTTC.

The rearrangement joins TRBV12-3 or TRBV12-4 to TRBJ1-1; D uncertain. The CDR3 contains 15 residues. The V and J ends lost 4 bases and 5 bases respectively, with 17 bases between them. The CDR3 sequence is CASSSLGSGRTEAFF. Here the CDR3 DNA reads TGTGCCAGCAGTTCGTTGGGAAGTGGAAGAACTGAAGCTTTCTTT.

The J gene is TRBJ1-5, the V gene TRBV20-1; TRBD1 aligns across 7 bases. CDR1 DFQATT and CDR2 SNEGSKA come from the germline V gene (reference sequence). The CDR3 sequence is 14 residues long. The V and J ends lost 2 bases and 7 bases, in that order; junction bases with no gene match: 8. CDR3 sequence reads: CSARPPRGGQPQHF. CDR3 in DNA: TGCAGTGCTAGACCCCCCAGGGGGGGACAGCCCCAGCATTTT.

The CDR3 nucleotides read TGTGCCAGCAGATACAGGGGGCAAGAAACCGGGGAGCTGTTTTTT. Its translation is CASRYRGQETGELFF. V and J are TRBV6-5 and TRBJ2-2; 9 nucleotides match TRBD1. J gave up 5 bases and V 6 bases, and 7 bases lay outside the gene matches. This CDR3 comprises 15 residues. Germline assignment: CDR1 MNHEY and CDR2 SVGAGI.

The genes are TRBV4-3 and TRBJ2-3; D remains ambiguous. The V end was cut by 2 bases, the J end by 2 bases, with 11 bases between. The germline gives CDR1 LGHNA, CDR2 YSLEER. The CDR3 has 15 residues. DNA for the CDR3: TGCGCCAGCAGCCAACAGGAATATCCCACAGATACGCAGTATTTT. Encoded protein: CASSQQEYPTDTQYF.

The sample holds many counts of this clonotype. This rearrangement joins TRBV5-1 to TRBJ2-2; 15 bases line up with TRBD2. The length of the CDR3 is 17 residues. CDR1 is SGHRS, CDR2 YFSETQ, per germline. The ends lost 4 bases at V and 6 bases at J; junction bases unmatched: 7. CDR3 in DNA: TGCGCCAGCAGCCCAAGGACTAGCGGGGGGGCCCCCGGGGAGCTGTTTTTT. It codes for CASSPRTSGGAPGELFF.

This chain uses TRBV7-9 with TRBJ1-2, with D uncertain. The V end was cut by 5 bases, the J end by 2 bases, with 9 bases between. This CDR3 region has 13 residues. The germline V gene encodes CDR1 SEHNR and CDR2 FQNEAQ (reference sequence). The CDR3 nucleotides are TGTGCCAGCAGCCATGTCCGGAACTATGGCTACACCTTC. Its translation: CASSHVRNYGYTF. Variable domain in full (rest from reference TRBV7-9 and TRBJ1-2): DTGVSQNPRHKITKRGQNVTFRCDPISEHNRLYWYRQTLGQGPEFLTYFQNEAQLEKSRLLSDRFSAERPKGSFSTLEIQRTEQGDSAMYLCASSHVRNYGYTFGSGTRLTVV.

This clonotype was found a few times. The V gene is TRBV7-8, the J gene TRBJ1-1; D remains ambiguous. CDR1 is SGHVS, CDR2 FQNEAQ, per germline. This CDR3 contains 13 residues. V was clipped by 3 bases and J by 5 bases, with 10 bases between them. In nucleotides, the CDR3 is TGTGCCAGCAGCTTTTTAAGCGGGACTGAAGCTTTCTTT. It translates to CASSFLSGTEAFF.

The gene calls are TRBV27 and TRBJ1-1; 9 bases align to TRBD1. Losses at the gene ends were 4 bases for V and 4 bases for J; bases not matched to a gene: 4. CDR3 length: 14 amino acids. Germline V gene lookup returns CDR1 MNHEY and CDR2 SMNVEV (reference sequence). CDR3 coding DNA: TGTGCCAGCAGTTCGACAGGGGGTGTCACTGAAGCTTTCTTT. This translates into CASSSTGGVTEAFF.

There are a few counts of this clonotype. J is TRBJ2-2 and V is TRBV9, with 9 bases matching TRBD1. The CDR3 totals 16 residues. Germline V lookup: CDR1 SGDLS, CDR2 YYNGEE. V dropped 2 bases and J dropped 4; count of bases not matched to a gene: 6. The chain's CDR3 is CASSVRDRVTTGELFF. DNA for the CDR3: TGTGCCAGCAGCGTCCGGGACAGGGTCACCACCGGGGAGCTGTTTTTT.

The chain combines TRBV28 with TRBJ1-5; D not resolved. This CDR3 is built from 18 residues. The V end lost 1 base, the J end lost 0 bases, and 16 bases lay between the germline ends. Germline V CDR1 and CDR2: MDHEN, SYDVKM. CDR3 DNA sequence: TGTGCCAGCAGTTTATTCTCCCTATCCCCGGCTAGCAATCAGCCCCAGCATTTT. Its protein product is CASSLFSLSPASNQPQHF.

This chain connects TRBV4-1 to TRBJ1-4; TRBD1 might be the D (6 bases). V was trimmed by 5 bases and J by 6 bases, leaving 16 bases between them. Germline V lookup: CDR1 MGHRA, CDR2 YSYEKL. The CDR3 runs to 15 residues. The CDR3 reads CASSILQGRDEKLFF. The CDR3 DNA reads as TGCGCCAGCAGCATACTACAGGGTCGGGATGAAAAACTGTTTTTT.

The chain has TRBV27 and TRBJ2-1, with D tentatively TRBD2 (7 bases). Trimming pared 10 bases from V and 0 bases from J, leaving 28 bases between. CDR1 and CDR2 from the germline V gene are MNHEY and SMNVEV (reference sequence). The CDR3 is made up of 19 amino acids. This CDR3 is CATGGRGPLPLSSYNEQFF. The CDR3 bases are TGTGCCACCGGAGGGCGGGGGCCTCTTCCTTTAAGCTCCTACAATGAGCAGTTCTTC.

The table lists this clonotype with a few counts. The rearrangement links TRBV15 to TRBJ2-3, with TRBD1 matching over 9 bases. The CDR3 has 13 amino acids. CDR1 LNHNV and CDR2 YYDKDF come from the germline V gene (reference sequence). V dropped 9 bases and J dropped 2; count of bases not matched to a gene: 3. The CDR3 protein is CATTGGVTDTQYF. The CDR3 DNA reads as TGTGCCACAACAGGGGGCGTCACAGATACGCAGTATTTT.

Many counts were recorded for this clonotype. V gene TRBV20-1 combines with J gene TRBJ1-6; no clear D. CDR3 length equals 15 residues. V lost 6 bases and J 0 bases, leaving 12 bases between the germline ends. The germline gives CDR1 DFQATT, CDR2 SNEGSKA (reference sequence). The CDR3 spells CSARRGGSYNSPLHF. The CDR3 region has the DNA TGCAGTGCCCGACGAGGAGGCTCCTATAATTCACCCCTCCACTTT.

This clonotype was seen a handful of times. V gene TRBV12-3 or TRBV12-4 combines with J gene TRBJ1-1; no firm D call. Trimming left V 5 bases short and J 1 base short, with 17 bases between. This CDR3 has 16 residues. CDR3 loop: CASSPLGLGRNTEAFF. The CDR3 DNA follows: TGTGCCAGCAGTCCCCTCGGACTGGGAAGGAACACTGAAGCTTTCTTT.

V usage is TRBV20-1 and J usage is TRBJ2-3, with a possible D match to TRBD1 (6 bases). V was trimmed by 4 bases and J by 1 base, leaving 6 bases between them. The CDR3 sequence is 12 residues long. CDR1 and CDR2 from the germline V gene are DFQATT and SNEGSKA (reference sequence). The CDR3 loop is CSATGGTDTQYF. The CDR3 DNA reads TGCAGTGCTACAGGGGGCACAGATACGCAGTATTTT.

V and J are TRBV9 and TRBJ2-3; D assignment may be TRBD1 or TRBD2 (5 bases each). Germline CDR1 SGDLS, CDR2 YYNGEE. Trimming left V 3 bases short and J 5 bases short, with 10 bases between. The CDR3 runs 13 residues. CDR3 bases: TGTGCCAGCAGCGAAGGGGCGGGAGATACGCAGTATTTT. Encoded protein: CASSEGAGDTQYF.

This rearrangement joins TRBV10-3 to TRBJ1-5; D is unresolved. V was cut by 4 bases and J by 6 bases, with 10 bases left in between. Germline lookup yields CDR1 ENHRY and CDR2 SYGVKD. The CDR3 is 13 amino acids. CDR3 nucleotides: TGTGCCATCAGTGGCCAGGCTACTCAGCCCCAGCATTTT. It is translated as CAISGQATQPQHF.

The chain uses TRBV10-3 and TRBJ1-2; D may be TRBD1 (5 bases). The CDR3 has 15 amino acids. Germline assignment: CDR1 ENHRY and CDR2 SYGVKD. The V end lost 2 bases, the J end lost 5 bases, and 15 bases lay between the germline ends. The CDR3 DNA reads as TGTGCCATCAGTGAGCAGTCAGGGAAGGGGTATGGCTACACCTTC. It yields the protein CAISEQSGKGYGYTF.

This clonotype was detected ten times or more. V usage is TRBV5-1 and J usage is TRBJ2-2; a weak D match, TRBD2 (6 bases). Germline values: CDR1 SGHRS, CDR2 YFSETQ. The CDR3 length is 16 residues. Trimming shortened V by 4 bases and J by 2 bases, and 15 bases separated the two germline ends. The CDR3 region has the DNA TGCGCCAGCAGCCCAAACCTAGCGAGTAACACCGGGGAGCTGTTTTTT. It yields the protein CASSPNLASNTGELFF.

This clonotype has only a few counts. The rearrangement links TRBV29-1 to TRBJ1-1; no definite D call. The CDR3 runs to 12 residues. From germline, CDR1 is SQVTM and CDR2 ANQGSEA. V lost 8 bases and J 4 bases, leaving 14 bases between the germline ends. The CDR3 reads CSFVGSVTEAFF. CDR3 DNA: TGCAGCTTCGTCGGATCTGTCACTGAAGCTTTCTTT.

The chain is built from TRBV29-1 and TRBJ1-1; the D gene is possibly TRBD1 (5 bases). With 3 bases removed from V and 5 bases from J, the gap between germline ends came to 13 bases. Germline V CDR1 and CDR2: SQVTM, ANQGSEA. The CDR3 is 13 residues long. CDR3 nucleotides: TGCAGCGTTGACCGGGGCGGGGGAACTGAAGCTTTCTTT. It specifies CSVDRGGGTEAFF.

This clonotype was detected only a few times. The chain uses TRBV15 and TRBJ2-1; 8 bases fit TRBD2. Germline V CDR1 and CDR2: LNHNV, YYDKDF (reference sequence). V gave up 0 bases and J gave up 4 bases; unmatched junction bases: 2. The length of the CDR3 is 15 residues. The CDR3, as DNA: TGTGCCACCAGCAGAGATTTAGCGGGGTACAATGAGCAGTTCTTC. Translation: CATSRDLAGYNEQFF.

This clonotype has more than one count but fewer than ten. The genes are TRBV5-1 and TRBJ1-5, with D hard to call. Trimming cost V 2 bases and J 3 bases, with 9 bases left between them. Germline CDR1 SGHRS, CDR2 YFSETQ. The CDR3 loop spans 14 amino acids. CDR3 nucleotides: TGCGCCAGCAGCTTAGGCCAGATCAATCAGCCCCAGCATTTT. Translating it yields CASSLGQINQPQHF.